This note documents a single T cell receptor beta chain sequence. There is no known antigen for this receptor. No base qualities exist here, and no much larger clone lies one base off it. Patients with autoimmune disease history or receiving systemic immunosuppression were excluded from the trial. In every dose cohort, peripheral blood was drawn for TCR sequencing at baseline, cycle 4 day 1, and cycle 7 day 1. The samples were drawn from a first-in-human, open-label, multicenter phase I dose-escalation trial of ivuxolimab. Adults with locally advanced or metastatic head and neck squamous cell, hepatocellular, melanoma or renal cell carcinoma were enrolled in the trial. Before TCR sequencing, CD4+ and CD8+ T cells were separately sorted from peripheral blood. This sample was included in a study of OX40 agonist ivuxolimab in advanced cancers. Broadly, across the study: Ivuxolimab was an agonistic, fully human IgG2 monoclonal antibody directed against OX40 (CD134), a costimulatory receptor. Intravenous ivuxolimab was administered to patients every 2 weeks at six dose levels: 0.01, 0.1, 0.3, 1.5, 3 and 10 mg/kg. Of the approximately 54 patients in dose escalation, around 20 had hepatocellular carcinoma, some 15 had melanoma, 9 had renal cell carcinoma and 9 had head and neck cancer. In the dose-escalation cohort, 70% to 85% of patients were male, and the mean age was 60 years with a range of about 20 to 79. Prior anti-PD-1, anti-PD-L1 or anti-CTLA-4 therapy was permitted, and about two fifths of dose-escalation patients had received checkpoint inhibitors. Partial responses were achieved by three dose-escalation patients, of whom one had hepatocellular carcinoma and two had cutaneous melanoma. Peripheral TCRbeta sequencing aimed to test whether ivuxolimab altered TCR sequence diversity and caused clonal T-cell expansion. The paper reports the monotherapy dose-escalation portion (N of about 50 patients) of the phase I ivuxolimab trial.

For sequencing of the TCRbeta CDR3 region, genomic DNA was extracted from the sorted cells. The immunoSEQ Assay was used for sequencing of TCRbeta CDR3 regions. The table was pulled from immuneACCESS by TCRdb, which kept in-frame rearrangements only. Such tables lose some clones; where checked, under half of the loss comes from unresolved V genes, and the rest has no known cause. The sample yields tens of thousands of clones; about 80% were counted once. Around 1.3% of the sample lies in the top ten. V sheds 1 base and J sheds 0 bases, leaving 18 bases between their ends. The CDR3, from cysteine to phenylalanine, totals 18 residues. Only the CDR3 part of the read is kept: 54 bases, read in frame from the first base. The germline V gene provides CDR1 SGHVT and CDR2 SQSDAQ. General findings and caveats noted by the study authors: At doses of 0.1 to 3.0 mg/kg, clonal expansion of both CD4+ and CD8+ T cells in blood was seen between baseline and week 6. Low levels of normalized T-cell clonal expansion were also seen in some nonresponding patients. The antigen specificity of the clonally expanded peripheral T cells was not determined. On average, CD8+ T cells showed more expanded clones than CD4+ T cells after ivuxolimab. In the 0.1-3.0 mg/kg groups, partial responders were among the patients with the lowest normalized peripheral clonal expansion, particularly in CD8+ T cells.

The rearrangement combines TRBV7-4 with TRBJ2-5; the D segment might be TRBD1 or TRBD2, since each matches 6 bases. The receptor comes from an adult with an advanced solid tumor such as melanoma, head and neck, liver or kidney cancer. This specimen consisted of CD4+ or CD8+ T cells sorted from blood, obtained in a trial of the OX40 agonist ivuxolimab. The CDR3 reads CASSLEFTEGGHQETQYF. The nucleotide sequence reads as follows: TGTGCCAGCAGCTTAGAGTTTACGGAGGGGGGCCACCAAGAGACCCAGTACTTC.